The source of this TCR beta chain is a study of blood T cell repertoires in COVID-19. Study in general: Samples representing acute and convalescent COVID-19 were sourced from the United States, Italy and Spain.

Original handling: The authors estimated nucleated cell counts from reference gene primer amplification. Repertoires were generated with immunoSEQ multiplex PCR, while TCRdb's copy carries only in-frame clones and drops some. The DNA gave D and trimming, while V, J and clone size come from that table. The sample has about 240,000 clones; 70% to 85% are singletons. The V segment lost 3 bases and the J segment 6 bases; nucleotides outside the gene matches: 4. CDR1 and CDR2 (germline): DFQATT, SNEGSKA (reference sequence). The CDR3 is made up of 13 amino acids. Material: peripheral blood. This sequence was found in a woman aged 80 or older with acute or convalescent COVID-19. The chain recombines TRBV20-1 with TRBJ1-2; the match to TRBD1 covers 10 bases. CDR3 in DNA: TGCAGTGCTAGTGGGGACAGGGGCGATGGCTACACCTTC. It specifies CSASGDRGDGYTF.